One and the same sample provided the 10 T cell receptor beta chains below, sequenced in a study of T cells in Graves' hyperthyroidism and ophthalmopathy. Authors of the study amplified TCR beta CDR3 regions from RNA transcripts. The HTBI primer set served for first-round RT-PCR of the TCR CDR3. TCRdb recomputed calls from the multiplex PCR reads with MiXCR, one row per CDR3 protein. The sample records about 360,000 distinct CDR3 sequences, roughly 25% being singletons. Source material: blood. The receptors were gathered from a man aged 45 to 65 with Graves' hyperthyroidism.

This clonotype came up a few times. This sequence joins TRBV29-1 and TRBJ1-2, with a tentative D call TRBD1 (6 bases). The V gene's germline CDR1 is SQVTM and CDR2 ANQGSEA. V dropped 5 bases and J dropped 4 bases, with 20 bases sitting between them. The CDR3 loop spans 15 amino acids. The chain's CDR3 is CSVYPGTKETYGYTF. Here the CDR3 DNA reads TGCAGCGTTTACCCCGGGACAAAAGAGACCTATGGCTACACCTTC.

This clonotype came up a few times. The rearrangement links TRBV27 to TRBJ2-7, with D possibly TRBD1 on 6 matching bases. Germline CDR1 and CDR2: MNHEY and SMNVEV (reference sequence). This CDR3 comprises 14 residues. V was trimmed by 6 bases and J by 4 bases, leaving 16 bases between them. CDR3 loop: CASSPGRGLYEQYF. The DNA of the CDR3 is TGTGCCAGCAGCCCGGGAAGGGGGTTGTACGAGCAGTACTTC.

The J gene is TRBJ2-5, the V gene TRBV6-1, with D possibly TRBD2 on 6 matching bases. Germline V gene lookup returns CDR1 MNHNS and CDR2 SASEGT. The CDR3 is made up of 16 amino acids. The V and J ends lost 8 bases and 5 bases respectively, with 24 bases between them. The CDR3 spells CASQAIGTGVKETQYF. The CDR3 DNA reads as TGTGCCAGCCAGGCCATCGGTACGGGAGTGAAGGAGACCCAGTACTTC.

This clonotype was found many times. The chain recombines TRBV12-3 or TRBV12-4 with TRBJ2-7; TRBD2 aligns across 9 bases. Trimming removed 6 bases from V and 3 bases from J; junction bases left unmatched: 6. The CDR3 is 14 residues long. The CDR3 region is CASSFKTSGYEQYF. The CDR3 nucleotides are TGTGCCAGCAGCTTTAAGACTAGCGGCTACGAGCAGTACTTC.

This clonotype was seen a handful of times. V is TRBV3-1 and J is TRBJ2-2; 9 nucleotides agree with TRBD1. Trimming at V came to 2 bases and at J to 4 bases, leaving 2 bases not matched to a gene. From germline, CDR1 is LGHDT and CDR2 YNNKEL (reference sequence). This CDR3 contains 15 residues. DNA for the CDR3: TGTGCCAGCAGCCAATGGGGACAGGGCACCGGGGAGCTGTTTTTT. It codes for CASSQWGQGTGELFF.

This sequence joins TRBV19 and TRBJ1-5; D is ambiguous. Germline assignment: CDR1 LNHDA and CDR2 SQIVND (reference sequence). V dropped 6 bases and J dropped 3 bases, with 12 bases sitting between them. The CDR3 length is 14 residues. CDR3 amino acids: CASSADGINQPQHF. CDR3 nucleotide sequence: TGTGCCAGTAGCGCGGACGGCATCAATCAGCCCCAGCATTTT. The variable domain in full, with the rest retrieved from reference TRBV19 and TRBJ1-5, is DGGITQSPKYLFRKEGQNVTLSCEQNLNHDAMYWYRQDPGQGLRLIYYSQIVNDFQKGDIAEGYSVSREKKESFPLTVTSAQKNPTAFYLCASSADGINQPQHFGDGTRLSIL.

This clonotype was picked up many times. This chain joins TRBV27 and TRBJ2-1, with D tentatively TRBD1 or TRBD2 (5 bases each). The CDR3 spans 13 residues. The V gene's germline CDR1 is MNHEY and CDR2 SMNVEV (reference sequence). V was shortened by 5 bases and J by 11 bases, with 16 bases between the two germline ends. The chain's CDR3 is CASSKDWGSKQFF. In DNA, the CDR3 is TGTGCCAGCAGTAAGGACTGGGGGTCAAAGCAGTTCTTC.

This clonotype was counted ten times or more. The rearrangement links TRBV11-2 to TRBJ2-5; TRBD2 agrees at 9 bases. The V gene's germline CDR1 is SGHAT and CDR2 FQNNGV. The CDR3 contains 15 residues. The V and J ends lost 4 bases and 5 bases, in that order; junction bases with no gene match: 8. The CDR3 bases are TGTGCCAGCAGCTCGGGGACTAGCTCGTCCGAGACCCAGTACTTC. Translation gives CASSSGTSSSETQYF.

This clonotype has just a few counts. The chain uses TRBV27 and TRBJ2-7, with 11 bases fitting TRBD2. The germline CDR1 and CDR2 sequences are MNHEY and SMNVEV (reference sequence). V gave up 3 bases and J gave up 3 bases; unmatched junction bases: 4. The CDR3 extends over 15 amino acids. CDR3 DNA: TGTGCCAGCAGTTTTTCGACTAGCGGGGACTACGAGCAGTACTTC. Its translation: CASSFSTSGDYEQYF.

Only a few counts were recorded for this clonotype. The CDR3 bases are TGTGCCACCAGTGAACGGACCGTGAACTATGGCTACACCTTC. As protein: CATSERTVNYGYTF. V is TRBV24-1 and J is TRBJ1-2, with unresolved D. V lost 4 bases and J 2 bases, leaving 10 bases between the germline ends. This CDR3 comprises 14 residues. The germline V gene has CDR1 KGHDR and CDR2 SFDVKD.